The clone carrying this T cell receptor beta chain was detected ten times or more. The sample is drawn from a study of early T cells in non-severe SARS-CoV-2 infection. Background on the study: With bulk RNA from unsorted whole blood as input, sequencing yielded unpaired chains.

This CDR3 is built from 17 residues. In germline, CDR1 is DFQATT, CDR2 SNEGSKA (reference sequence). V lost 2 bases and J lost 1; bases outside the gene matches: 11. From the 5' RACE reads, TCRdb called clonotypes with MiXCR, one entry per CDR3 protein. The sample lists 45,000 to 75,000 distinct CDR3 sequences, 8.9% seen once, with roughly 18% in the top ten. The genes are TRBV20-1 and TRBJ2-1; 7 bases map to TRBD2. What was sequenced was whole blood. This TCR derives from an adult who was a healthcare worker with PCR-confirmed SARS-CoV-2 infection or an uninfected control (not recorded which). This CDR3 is CSARPPVSGKSYNEQFF. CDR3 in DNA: TGCAGTGCTAGACCCCCTGTAAGCGGGAAATCCTACAATGAGCAGTTCTTC.